Listed here is a single T cell receptor beta chain. The antigen it recognizes is unknown. Base qualities were left out, and no much larger clone turns up one base away. The sample originates from a study of blood T cell repertoires in COVID-19 (dated by TCRdb to between 2020 and 2021). At the level of the whole study: Collaborator samples came from the United States, Italy and Spain and covered acute and convalescent phases of COVID-19. The prospective study material was composed of cDNA or gDNA derived from T cells, B-cell-depleted T cells, or PBMCs. Deeply sampled blood TCRbeta repertoires from subjects exposed to, actively infected with, or recovered from COVID-19 were included in the dataset. The repertoires were released in a freely available public database meant as a resource for research on the immune response to SARS-CoV-2. The samples were drawn from two sources: the first 160 participants of the ongoing ImmuneRACE study, and some 1,300 subjects contributed by 6 global collaborators. Sample metadata almost always included a de-identified subject ID, COVID-19 status, age in years and sex. Where HLA class I and class II types were available, the types were taken from metadata supplied by the sample provider, not from assay-based typing. The research as a whole found: The amount of clinical and demographic metadata varied by source and participant and was provided uncurated.

V is trimmed back by 5 bases and J by 10 bases, and the junction contains 10 bases that no gene match accounts for. The germline V gene sets CDR1 to SQVTM and CDR2 to ANQGSEA. Its CDR3 holds 13 amino acids, cysteine through phenylalanine. Only the CDR3 region is kept as DNA, spanning 39 bases read in frame from base 1. The immunoSEQ Assay, a bias-controlled multiplex PCR, was used to amplify TCRbeta CDR3 regions from genomic DNA. On the study's bioinformatics: Within the assay, amplification of reference gene primers was used to estimate how many nucleated cells each sample contained. Sequence reads were collapsed and filtered to measure the absolute abundance of every unique TCRbeta CDR3 rearrangement. For each sample, productive Simpson clonality was calculated as the square root of Simpson's diversity index across productive rearrangements. The clones in this table, taken by TCRdb from immuneACCESS, are in-frame only. Not every clone is retained; where verified, under half of the shortfall comes from an unresolved V gene, and the cause of the rest is unknown. From that table come the V and J calls and clone size; the DNA was used to work out D and trimming. The sample table shows 170,000 or so clones, and roughly 83% are seen once. The ten largest account for roughly 7.2% of the sample.

One collaborating source in Seattle enrolled patients while the patients were actively infected and followed the patients over time throughout the course of disease. Each collaborating institution followed its own protocols to collect whole blood in K2EDTA tubes. For TCRbeta analysis, collaborators shipped samples in one of three forms: frozen whole blood, isolated PBMCs, or DNA extracted from either of those sample types. The chain links TRBV29-1 with TRBJ2-1; 8 nucleotides in the junction match TRBD2. The clonotype was recovered from a woman aged 40 to 49 with COVID-19, enrolled during active disease. Sample: peripheral blood. The CDR3 has the sequence CSVTPGGAGEQFF. The bases are TGCAGCGTTACTCCCGGGGGGGCCGGGGAGCAGTTCTTC.